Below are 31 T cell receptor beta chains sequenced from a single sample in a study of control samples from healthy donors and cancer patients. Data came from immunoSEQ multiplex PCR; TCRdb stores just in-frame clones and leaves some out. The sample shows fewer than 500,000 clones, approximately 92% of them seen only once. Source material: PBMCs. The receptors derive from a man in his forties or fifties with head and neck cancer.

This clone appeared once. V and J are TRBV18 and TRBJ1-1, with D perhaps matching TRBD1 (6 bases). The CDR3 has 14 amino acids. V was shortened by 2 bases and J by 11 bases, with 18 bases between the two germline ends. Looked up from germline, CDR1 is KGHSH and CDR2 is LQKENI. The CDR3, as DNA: TGTGCCAGCTCACCAGCTCCCGACAGGCCCTATGCTTTCTTT. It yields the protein CASSPAPDRPYAFF.

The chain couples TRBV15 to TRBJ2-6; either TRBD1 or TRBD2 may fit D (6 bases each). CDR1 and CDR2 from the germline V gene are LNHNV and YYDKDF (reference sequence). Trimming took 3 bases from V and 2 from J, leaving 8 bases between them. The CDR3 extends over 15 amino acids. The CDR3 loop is CATSRGGAGANVLTF. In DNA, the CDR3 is TGTGCCACCAGCAGGGGGGGCGCTGGGGCCAACGTCCTGACTTTC.

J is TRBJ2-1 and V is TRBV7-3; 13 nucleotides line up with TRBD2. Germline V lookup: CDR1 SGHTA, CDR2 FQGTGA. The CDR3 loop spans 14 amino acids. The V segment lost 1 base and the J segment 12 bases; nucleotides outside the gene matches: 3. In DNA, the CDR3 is TGTGCCAGCAGCTTAATTGGGACTAGCGGGGTGCAGTTCTTC. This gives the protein CASSLIGTSGVQFF.

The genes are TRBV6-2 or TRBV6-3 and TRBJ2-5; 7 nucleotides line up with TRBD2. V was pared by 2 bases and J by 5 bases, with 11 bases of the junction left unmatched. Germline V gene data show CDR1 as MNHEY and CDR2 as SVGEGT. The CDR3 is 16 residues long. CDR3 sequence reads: CASSYSGAGRWETQYF. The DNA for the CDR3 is TGTGCCAGCAGTTACAGCGGGGCGGGGCGTTGGGAGACCCAGTACTTC.

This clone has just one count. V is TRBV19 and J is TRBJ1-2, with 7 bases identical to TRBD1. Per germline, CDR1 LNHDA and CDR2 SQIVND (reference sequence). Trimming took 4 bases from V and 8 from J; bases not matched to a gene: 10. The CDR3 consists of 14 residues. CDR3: CASSTTGITGGYTF. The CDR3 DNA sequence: TGTGCCAGTAGTACGACAGGGATCACGGGAGGCTACACCTTC.

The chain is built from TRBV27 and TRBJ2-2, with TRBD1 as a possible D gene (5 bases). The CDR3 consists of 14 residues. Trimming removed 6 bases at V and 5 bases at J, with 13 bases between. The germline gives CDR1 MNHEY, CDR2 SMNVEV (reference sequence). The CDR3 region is CASSRTRETGELFF. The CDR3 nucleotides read TGTGCCAGCAGCCGGACCAGGGAAACCGGGGAGCTGTTTTTT.

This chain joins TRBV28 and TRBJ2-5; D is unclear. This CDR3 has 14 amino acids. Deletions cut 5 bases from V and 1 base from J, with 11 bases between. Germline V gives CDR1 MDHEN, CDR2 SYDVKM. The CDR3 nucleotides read TGTGCCAGCAGTATCTTAGGGATCCAAGAGACCCAGTACTTC. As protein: CASSILGIQETQYF.

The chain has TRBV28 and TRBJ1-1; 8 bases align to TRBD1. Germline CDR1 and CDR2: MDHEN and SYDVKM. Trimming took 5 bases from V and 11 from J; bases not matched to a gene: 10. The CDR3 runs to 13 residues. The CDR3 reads CASSIAGGRGAFF. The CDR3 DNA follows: TGTGCCAGCAGTATCGCAGGGGGCCGTGGGGCTTTCTTT.

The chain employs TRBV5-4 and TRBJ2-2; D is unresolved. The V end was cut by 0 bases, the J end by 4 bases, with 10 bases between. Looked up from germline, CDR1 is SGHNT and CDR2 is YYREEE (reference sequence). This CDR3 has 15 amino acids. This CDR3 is CASSLGLGGTGELFF. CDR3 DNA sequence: TGTGCCAGCAGCTTGGGGCTAGGTGGCACCGGGGAGCTGTTTTTT.

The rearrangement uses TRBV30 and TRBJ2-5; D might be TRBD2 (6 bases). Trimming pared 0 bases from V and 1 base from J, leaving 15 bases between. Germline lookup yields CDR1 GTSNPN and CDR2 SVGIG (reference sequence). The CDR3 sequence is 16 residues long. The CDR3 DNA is TGTGCCTGGAGTGTACCCATGACTAGTATCCAAGAGACCCAGTACTTC. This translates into CAWSVPMTSIQETQYF.

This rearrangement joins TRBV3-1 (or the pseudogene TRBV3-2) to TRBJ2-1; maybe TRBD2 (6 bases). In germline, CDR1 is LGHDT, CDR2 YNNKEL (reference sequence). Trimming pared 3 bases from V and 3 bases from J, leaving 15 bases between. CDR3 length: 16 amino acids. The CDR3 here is CASSQVSGANYNEQFF. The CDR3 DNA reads TGTGCCAGCAGCCAGGTTAGCGGAGCCAACTACAATGAGCAGTTCTTC.

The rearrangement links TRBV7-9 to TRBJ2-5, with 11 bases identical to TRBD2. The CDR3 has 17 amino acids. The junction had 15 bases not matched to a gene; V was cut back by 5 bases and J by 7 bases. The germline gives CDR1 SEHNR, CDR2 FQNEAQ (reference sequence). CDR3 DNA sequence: TGTGCCAGCAGCGCCACCATGACTAGCGGGGCCTCAGGGACCCAGTACTTC. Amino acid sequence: CASSATMTSGASGTQYF.

The CDR3 here is CASSLTNREYEQYF. The CDR3 region has the DNA TGTGCCAGCAGTTTAACAAACAGGGAATACGAGCAGTACTTC. The chain is built from TRBV27 and TRBJ2-7; D might be TRBD1 (6 bases). CDR1 MNHEY and CDR2 SMNVEV come from the germline V gene (reference sequence). This CDR3 has 14 residues. The germline V and J ends were trimmed by 2 bases and 4 bases, with 12 bases remaining between them.

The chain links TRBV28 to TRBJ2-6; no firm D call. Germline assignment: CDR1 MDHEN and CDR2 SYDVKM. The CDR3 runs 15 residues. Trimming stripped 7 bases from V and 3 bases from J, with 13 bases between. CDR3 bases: TGTGCCAGCACCCCCGGTTTATTTGGGGCCAACGTCCTGACTTTC. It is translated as CASTPGLFGANVLTF.

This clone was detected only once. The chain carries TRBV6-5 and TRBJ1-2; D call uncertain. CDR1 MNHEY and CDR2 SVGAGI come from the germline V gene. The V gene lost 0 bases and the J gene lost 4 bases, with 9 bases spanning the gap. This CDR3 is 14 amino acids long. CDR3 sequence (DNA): TGTGCCAGCAGTTACTCGAAATCCTTCTATGGCTACACCTTC. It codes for CASSYSKSFYGYTF.

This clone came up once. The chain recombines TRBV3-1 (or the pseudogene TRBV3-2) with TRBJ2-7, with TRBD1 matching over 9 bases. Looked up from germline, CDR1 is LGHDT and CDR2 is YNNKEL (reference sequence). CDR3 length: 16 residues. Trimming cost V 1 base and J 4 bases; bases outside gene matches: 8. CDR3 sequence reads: CASSQGTGALLYEQYF. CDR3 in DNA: TGTGCCAGCAGCCAAGGGACAGGGGCACTTCTGTACGAGCAGTACTTC.

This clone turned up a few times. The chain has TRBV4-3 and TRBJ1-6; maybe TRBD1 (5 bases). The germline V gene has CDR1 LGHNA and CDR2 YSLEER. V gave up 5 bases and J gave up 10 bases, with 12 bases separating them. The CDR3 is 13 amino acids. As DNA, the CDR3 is TGCGCCAGCAGCAACATGGGGCGCTCACCCCTCCACTTT. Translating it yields CASSNMGRSPLHF.

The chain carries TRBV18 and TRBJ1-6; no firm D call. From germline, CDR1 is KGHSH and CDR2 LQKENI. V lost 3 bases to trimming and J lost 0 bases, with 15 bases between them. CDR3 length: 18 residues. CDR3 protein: CASSPLPTESSYNSPLHF. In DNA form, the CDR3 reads TGTGCCAGCTCACCCTTACCGACCGAAAGCTCCTATAATTCACCCCTCCACTTT. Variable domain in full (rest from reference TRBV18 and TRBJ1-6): NAGVMQNPRHLVRRRGQEARLRCSPMKGHSHVYWYRQLPEEGLKFMVYLQKENIIDESGMPKERFSAEFPKEGPSILRIQQVVRGDSAAYFCASSPLPTESSYNSPLHFGNGTRLTVT.

The CDR3 protein is CASSLDSGANVLTF. The CDR3 DNA is TGTGCCAGCAGCTTAGATTCTGGGGCCAACGTCCTGACTTTC. The J gene is TRBJ2-6, the V gene TRBV7-3; D is unresolved. The V end was cut by 2 bases, the J end by 1 base, with 3 bases between. CDR3 size: 14 residues. Germline CDR1 and CDR2: SGHTA and FQGTGA.

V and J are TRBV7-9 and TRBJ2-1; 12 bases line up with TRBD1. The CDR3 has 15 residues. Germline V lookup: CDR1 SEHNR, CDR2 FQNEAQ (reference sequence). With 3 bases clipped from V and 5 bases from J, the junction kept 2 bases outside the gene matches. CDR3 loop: CASSLGQGANNEQFF. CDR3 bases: TGTGCCAGCAGCTTGGGACAGGGGGCGAACAATGAGCAGTTCTTC.

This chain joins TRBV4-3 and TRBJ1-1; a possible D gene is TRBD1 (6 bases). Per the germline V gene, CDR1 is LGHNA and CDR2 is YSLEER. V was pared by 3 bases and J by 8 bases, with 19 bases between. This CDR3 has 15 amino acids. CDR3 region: CASSQTWQGRAEAFF. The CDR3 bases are TGCGCCAGCAGCCAGACTTGGCAGGGGCGAGCGGAAGCTTTCTTT.

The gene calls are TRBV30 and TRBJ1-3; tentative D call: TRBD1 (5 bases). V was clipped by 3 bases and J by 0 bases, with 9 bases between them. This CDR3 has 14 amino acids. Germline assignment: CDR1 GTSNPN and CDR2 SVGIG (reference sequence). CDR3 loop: CAWSSGTSGNTIYF. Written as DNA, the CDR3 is TGTGCCTGGAGCTCGGGGACCTCTGGAAACACCATATATTTT.

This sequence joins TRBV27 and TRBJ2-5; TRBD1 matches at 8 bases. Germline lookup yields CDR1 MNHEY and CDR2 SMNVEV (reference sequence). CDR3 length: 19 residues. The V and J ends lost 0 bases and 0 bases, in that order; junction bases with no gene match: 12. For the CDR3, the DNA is TGTGCCAGCAGTTTATCGATGCGGAGAACAGGGGGGTACCAAGAGACCCAGTACTTC. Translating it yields CASSLSMRRTGGYQETQYF.

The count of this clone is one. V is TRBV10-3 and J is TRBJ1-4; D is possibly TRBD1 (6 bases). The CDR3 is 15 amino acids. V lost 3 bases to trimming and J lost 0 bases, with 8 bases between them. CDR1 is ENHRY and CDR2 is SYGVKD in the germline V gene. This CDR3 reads CAISDRGATNEKLFF. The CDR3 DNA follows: TGTGCCATCAGTGACAGGGGCGCAACTAATGAAAAACTGTTTTTT.

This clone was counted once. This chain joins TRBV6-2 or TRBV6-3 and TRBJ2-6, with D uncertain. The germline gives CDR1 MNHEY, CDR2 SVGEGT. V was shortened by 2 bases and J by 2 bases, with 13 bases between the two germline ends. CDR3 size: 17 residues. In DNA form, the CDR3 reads TGTGCCAGCAGTTACAGAGGCTCTGGGGCTGGGGCCAACGTCCTGACTTTC. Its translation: CASSYRGSGAGANVLTF.

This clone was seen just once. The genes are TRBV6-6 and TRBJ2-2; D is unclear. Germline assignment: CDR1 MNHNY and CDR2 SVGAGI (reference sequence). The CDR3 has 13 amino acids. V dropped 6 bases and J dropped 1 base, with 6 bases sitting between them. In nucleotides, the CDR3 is TGTGCCAGCAGACCCTTGAACACCGGGGAGCTGTTTTTT. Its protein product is CASRPLNTGELFF.

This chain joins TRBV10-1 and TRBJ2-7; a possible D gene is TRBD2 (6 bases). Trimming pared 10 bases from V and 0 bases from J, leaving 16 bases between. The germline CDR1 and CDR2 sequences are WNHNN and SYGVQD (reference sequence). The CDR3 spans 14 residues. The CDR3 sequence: CATSPSGSSYEQYF. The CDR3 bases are TGCGCCACTTCCCCCAGCGGGTCCTCCTACGAGCAGTACTTC.

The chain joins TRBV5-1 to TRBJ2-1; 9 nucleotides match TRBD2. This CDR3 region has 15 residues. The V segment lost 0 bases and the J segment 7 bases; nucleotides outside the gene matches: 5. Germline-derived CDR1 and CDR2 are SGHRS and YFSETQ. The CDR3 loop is CASSLGPSGDNEQFF. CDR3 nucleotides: TGCGCCAGCAGCTTGGGGCCTAGCGGGGATAATGAGCAGTTCTTC.

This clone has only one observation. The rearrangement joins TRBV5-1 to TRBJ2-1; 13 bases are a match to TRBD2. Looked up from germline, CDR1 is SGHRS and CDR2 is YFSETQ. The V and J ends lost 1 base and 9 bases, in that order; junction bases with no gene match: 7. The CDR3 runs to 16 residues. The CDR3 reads CASSLLLAGGPSEQFF. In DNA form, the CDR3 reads TGCGCCAGCAGCTTGTTACTAGCGGGAGGGCCAAGTGAGCAGTTCTTC.

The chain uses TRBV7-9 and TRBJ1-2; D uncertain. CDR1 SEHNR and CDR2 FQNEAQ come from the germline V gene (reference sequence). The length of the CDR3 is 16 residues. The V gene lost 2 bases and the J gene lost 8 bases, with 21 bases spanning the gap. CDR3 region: CASSLLSGIDLRGYTF. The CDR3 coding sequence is TGTGCCAGCAGCTTACTTTCAGGAATCGACCTCCGGGGCTACACCTTC.

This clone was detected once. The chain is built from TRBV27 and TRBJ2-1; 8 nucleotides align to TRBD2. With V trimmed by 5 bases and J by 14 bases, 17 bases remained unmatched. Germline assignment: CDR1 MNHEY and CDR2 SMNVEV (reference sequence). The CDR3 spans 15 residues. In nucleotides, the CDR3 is TGTGCCAGCAGTCCATTGATGACTAGCGCTTCAGAGGAGTTCTTC. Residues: CASSPLMTSASEEFF.